This T cell receptor beta chain derives from a study of T cells after posttransplantation cyclophosphamide. Findings and caveats of the study: Recipient CMV seropositivity and CMV reactivation strongly tracked TRB clonality.

Busulfan-fludarabine conditioning, marrow transplant, and cyclophosphamide on days +3 and +4 were administered. Within the sample, this clone is medium-sized (0.01 to 0.1%). Its matching antigen is unknown. The germline V and J ends were trimmed by 7 bases and 3 bases, with 10 bases remaining between them. CDR1 and CDR2 (germline): SNHLY, FYNNEI. This CDR3 spans 12 amino acids. The method was immunoSEQ multiplex PCR; TCRdb's version includes in-frame clones alone and lacks a portion of them. There are about 1,900 clones in the sample, none observed a single time. The material sequenced was PBMCs, taken 32 days after allogeneic stem cell transplant with posttransplant cyclophosphamide. The receptor comes from a female patient aged 40 to 50 who received an allogeneic stem cell transplant from a related donor, was CMV-positive, and had no GVHD. A share of the T cells may be of graft donor origin. The V and J genes are TRBV2 and TRBJ2-7; D is perhaps TRBD2 (6 bases). The CDR3 nucleotides are TGTGCCAGCACTTCGGACTACTACGAGCAGTACTTC. It encodes CASTSDYYEQYF. Complete variable domain (other parts from reference TRBV2 and TRBJ2-7): EPEVTQTPSHQVTQMGQEVILRCVPISNHLYFYWYRQILGQKVEFLVSFYNNEISEKSEIFDDQFSVERPDGSNFTLKIRSTKLEDSAMYFCASTSDYYEQYFGPGTRLTVT.